This TCR beta chain stems from a study of control samples from healthy donors and cancer patients. The germline V gene has CDR1 SGDLS and CDR2 YYNGEE. V shed 4 bases and J 0 bases; nucleotides not matched to a gene: 7. CDR3 length: 16 residues. Some clones are missing from TCRdb's copy, which holds only in-frame ones; the method was immunoSEQ multiplex PCR. There are around 100,000 clones in the sample; about 88% occur only once, and 18% lies in the top ten. The sequencing input was blood. This TCR was sampled from a woman between 45 and 65 years old in good health. The chain joins TRBV9 to TRBJ2-3; 8 bases are a match to TRBD2. This chain's CDR3 is CASSPAGGGSTDTQYF. CDR3 bases: TGTGCCAGCAGCCCAGCCGGCGGGGGGAGCACAGATACGCAGTATTTT.